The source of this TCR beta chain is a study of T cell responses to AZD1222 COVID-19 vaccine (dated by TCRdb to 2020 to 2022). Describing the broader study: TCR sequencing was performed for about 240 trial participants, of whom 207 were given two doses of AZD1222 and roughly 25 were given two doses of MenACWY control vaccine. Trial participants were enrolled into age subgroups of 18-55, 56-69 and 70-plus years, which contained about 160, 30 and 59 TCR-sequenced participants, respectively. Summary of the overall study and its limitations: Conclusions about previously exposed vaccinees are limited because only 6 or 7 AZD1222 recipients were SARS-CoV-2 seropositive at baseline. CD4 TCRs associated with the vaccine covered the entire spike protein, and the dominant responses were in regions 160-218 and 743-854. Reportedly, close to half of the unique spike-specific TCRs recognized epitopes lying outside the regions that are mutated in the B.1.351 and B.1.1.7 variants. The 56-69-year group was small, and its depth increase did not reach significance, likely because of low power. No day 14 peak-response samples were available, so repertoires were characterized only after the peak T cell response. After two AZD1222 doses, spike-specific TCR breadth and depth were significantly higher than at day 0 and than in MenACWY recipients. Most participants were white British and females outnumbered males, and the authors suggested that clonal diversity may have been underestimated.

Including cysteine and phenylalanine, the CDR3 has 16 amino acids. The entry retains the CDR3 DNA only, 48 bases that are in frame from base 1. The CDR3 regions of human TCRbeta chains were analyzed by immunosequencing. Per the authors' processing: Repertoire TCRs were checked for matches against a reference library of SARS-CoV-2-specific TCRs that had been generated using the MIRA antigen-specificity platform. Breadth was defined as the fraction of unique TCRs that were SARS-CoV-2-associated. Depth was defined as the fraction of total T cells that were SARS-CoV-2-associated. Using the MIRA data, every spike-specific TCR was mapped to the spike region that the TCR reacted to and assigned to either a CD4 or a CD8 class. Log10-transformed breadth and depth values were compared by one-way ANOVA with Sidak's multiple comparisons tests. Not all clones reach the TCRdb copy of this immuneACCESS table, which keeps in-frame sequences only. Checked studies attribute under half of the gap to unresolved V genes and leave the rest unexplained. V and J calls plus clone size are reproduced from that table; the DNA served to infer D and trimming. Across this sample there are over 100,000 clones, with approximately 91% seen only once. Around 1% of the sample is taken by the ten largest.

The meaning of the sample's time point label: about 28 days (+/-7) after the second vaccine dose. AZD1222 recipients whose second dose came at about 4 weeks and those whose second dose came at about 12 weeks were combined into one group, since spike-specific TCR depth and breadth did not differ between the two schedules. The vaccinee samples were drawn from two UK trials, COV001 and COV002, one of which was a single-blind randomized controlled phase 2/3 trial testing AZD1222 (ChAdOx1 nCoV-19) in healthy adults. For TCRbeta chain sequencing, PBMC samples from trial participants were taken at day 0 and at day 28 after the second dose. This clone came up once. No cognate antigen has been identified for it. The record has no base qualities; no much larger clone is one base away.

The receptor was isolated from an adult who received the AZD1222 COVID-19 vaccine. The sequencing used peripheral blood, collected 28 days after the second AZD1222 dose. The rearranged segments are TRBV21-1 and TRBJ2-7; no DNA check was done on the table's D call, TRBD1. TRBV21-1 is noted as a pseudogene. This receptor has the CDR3 CASSKDMRGLCYEQYF. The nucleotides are TGTGCCAGCAGCAAAGATATGAGGGGGCTATGCTACGAGCAGTACTTC.